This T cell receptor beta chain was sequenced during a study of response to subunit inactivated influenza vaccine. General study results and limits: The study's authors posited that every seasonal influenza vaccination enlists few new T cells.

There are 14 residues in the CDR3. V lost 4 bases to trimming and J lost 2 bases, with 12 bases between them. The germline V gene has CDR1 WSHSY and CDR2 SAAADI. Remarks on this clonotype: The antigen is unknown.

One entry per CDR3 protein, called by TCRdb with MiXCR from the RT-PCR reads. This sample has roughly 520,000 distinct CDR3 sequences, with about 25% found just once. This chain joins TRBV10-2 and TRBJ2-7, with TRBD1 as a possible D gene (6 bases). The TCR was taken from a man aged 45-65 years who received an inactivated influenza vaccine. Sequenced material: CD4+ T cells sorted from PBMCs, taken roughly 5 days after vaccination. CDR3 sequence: CASSGGRGTYEQYF. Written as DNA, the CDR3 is TGCGCCAGCAGTGGGGGCAGGGGCACCTACGAGCAGTACTTC.